These T cell receptor beta chains were read from a single sample in a study of T-cell memory formation after mild COVID-19. TCRdb analysed the 5' RACE reads with MiXCR anew, one entry per CDR3 protein. This table holds about 360,000 distinct CDR3 sequences, approximately 13% found once. Sequencing was carried out using PBMCs or a T cell subset sorted from them (not recorded which). Receptors were obtained from a man between 18 and 35 years old who had mild COVID-19 (a few samples of this study predate the infection). Cell type and time point are not known. Each CDR3 is given with its conserved first and last residue. A D gene is named only where the DNA matches it firmly.

v_call | d_call | cdr3_aa
TRBV5-4 | . | CASSLSGSNQPQHF
TRBV7-2 | TRBD1 | CASSERQGGLYGYTF
TRBV10-3 | TRBD2 | CAIRETSGAPYEQYF
TRBV4-3 | . | CASSQDRLQGRGGELFF
TRBV7-9 | . | CASSPTRGWDGYTF
TRBV5-1 | . | CASRLAWATDTQYF
TRBV27 | TRBD1 | CASSWAGTGVEKLFF
TRBV9 | TRBD2 | CASSHFRGEGADTQYF
TRBV29-1 | . | CSVDAADSLGGYTF
TRBV5-1 | . | CASSLIGYGELFF
TRBV7-2 | . | CASSLVWGRNIQYF
TRBV12-3/TRBV12-4 | . | CASSLLGGYNEQFF
TRBV10-3 | . | CAISERQVAQYF
TRBV29-1 | TRBD2 | CSVGLAEPPLGELFF
TRBV5-5 | . | CASSSVNTEAFF
TRBV4-3 | . | CASSQAPGGTQYF
TRBV6-6 | . | CASSYSRVGYTF
TRBV2 | . | CASSDFETQYF
TRBV20-1 | . | CSAIRTWQETQYF
TRBV6-2/TRBV6-3 | TRBD2 | CASSYERDQFF
TRBV5-1 | TRBD1 | CASTSLEGAGETQYF
TRBV11-2 | TRBD1 | CASSSGTGGRSPLHF
TRBV12-3/TRBV12-4 | . | CASSSGLRQETQYF
TRBV5-5 | . | CASSRGGGLFF
TRBV7-2 | TRBD1 | CASSPDRGVTGELFF
TRBV6-2/TRBV6-3 | . | CASSLERVTGELFF
TRBV12-3/TRBV12-4 | TRBD2 | CASKATRAGGVQYF
TRBV28 | . | CASADLNTEAFF
TRBV20-1 | . | CSAEVSGGGLETQYF
TRBV25-1 | TRBD1 | CASSTDRGNSPLHF
TRBV6-5 | . | CASSYPTIETQYF
TRBV5-1 | . | CASSLVQGVAEAFF
TRBV5-1 | . | CASSFCSSYEQYF
TRBV5-6 | . | CASSFDRFSNEQFF
TRBV6-6 | . | CASPLVDTQYF
TRBV12-3/TRBV12-4 | . | CASSTGAGPYEQYF
TRBV20-1 | . | CSAKDRDTGSEKLFF
TRBV4-1 | TRBD2 | CASSQDPLAGAETQYF
TRBV7-9 | . | CASSPGPSSGANVLTF
TRBV7-6 | . | CASSFSGRGNTGELFF
TRBV29-1 | TRBD1 | CSVEGGTGKAFF